This T cell receptor beta chain was captured in a study of shared clonotypes between healthy human individuals. The wider study: Per donor, CD8 memory used one plate, CD8 naive used two, CD4 memory used three and CD4 naive used three.

Notes on this clone: The antigen remains undetermined.

CD45RA+ naive and CD45RA-negative memory subsets were separated from CD4+ cells. Measured with immunoSEQ multiplex PCR; TCRdb has only the in-frame clones, and not every one. There are 2.3 million or so clones in the sample; approximately 95% occur only once, and roughly 0.36% lies in the top ten. Losses at the gene ends were 5 bases for V and 3 bases for J; bases not matched to a gene: 5. CDR1 MDHEN and CDR2 SYDVKM come from the germline V gene. The CDR3 consists of 14 residues. Study-level findings and limits: Compared with memory subsets, naive subsets generally had larger estimated richness. Across a handful of donors, naive CD4 shared 5% to 5.5%, naive CD8 around 3.5%, memory CD4 2% to 2.5%, memory CD8 about 0.38%.

This rearrangement joins TRBV28 to TRBJ2-5; 8 bases map to TRBD1. The receptor comes from a man between 18 and 29 years old in good health. Some clones in this sample may be carry-over from other donors' samples. Sequences were obtained from naive CD4+ T cells from PBMCs. Subset specified: CD45RA+ positively selected. The CDR3 nucleotides read TGTGCCAGCAGTCCCCAGGGGGCAAAAGAGACCCAGTACTTC. Its protein product is CASSPQGAKETQYF.